The entry below gives a single T cell receptor beta chain sequence along with its context. This entry belongs to a study of blood T cell repertoires in COVID-19. In the study overall: Whether acute or convalescent, the COVID-19 samples came from the United States, Italy and Spain.

The V gene's germline CDR1 is SGDLS and CDR2 YYNGEE. The V end lost 0 bases, the J end lost 4 bases, and 13 bases lay between the germline ends. This CDR3 contains 15 residues. Sequencing used immunoSEQ multiplex PCR; TCRdb keeps in-frame clones, though not all of them. The sample carries 250,000 to 350,000 clones, around nine tenths recorded once. Material: peripheral blood. This receptor was taken from an older woman with acute or convalescent COVID-19. The chain recombines TRBV9 with TRBJ1-1; no reliable D call. CDR3 region: CASSVEVMGSTEAFF. The CDR3 DNA reads TGTGCCAGCAGCGTAGAGGTTATGGGGAGCACTGAAGCTTTCTTT.